This TCR beta chain stems from a study of shared clonotypes between healthy human individuals (dated by TCRdb to 2020 to 2021). Some background on the complete study: The cohort comprised a couple of women and three men aged 18 to 49 years. Per donor, leukapheresis produced somewhere between about 0.94 and 9.5 billion PBMCs. Different laboratories and diverse techniques were used to prepare libraries and sequence TCR repertoires, to increase sequencing depth and limit assay-specific biases. Blood TCR repertoires of about 5 healthy adults were deeply sequenced to estimate repertoire size and the extent of clonotype sharing between individuals. Per donor, three plates each were used for CD4 naive and CD4 memory, two for CD8 naive, and one for CD8 memory.

TCR CDR3 regions were amplified from genomic DNA by multiplex PCR using the deep immunoSEQ assay. For each cell subset, the extracted genomic DNA was distributed evenly across all wells of several immunoSEQ 96-well plates, and each plate served as one replicate. For sorted subsets, each replicate PCR was loaded with around 200 ng genomic DNA, equivalent to approximately 27,000 T cell genomes. Purified libraries were measured with a Qubit 3.0 fluorometer, size-checked on a Bioanalyzer 2100, and measured again with the KAPA Library Quantification kit. Every immunoSEQ 96-well plate was sequenced on a separate single-read 150-cycle Illumina NextSeq 550 flow cell. In the source study's methods: Because the immunoSEQ output included only junctional sequences and no quality scores, the filtering could not be the same as the filtering used for full-length reads. To assign V/J genes and CDR3, sequences were annotated against IMGT germline references using PyIR, a Python wrapper for IgBLAST v1.9. Reads were filtered out if the reads had weak V/J assignments (E-value above 1e-6), no CDR3, stop codons, out-of-frame junctions, or ambiguous translated residues. A V3J clonotype was defined by an identical inferred V gene, J gene, and CDR3 amino acid sequence. To compute the percentage overlap between repertoires, the number of shared unique clonotypes was divided by the size of the smaller repertoire. Repertoire richness was assessed with RTK rarefaction, the Chao1 estimator, and Recon v2.1 estimates of unobserved clonotypes. Generation probabilities for all TCRbeta clonotypes obtained by the gDNA method from several donors were computed using OLGA. TCRdb limited this immuneACCESS table to in-frame rearrangements with V and J called. A share of clones is missing; checked studies link under half to unresolved V genes, and the rest is unexplained. The V and J calls and the clone size are those of that table, but D and trimming were determined from the DNA. This sample comprises some 2,100,000 clones, around 95% of them detected only once. The ten top clones hold roughly 0.13% of the sample.

Comment on this clone: Its antigen remains unidentified. The sample holds no much larger clone one base away, and base qualities are not on file.

Donors were healthy HIV-negative adults with no recently reported acute infections or vaccinations. All donors were Caucasian adults living in Nashville, Tennessee, USA. CD4+ T cells were enriched through magnetic negative selection, after which naive cells were positively selected on CD45RA and the remaining negative fraction served as the memory subset. After blood collection by leukapheresis, PBMCs were isolated using Ficoll-Histopaque density gradient centrifugation and then cryopreserved in the vapor phase of liquid nitrogen. Analytical flow cytometry was used to check the purity and quantity of every magnetically sorted T cell population. Each sorted fraction had its genomic DNA isolated and then quantified by UV absorbance on a Nanodrop 2000c. The study at large found these results: Because the study included only a small number of donors, the genetic and exposure-history diversity represented was limited. Pairwise subsampling indicated that sequencing depth was expected to affect the degree of clonotype sharing among donors. Naive subsets generally had larger estimated clonotype richness than memory subsets. When a few donors were compared, the shared fraction of clonotypes was around 5% for naive CD4, about 4% for naive CD8, 2.3% for memory CD4, and 0.4% for memory CD8. Even with the large sequencing depth, rarefaction of the sorted-subset datasets indicated that sequencing was incomplete. Sampling was restricted to blood, and TCR repertoires in tissue are likely to differ from TCR repertoires in blood. Higher generation probabilities were observed for clonotypes shared by all four sorted-subset donors than for non-shared clonotypes.

CDR1 SGHTA and CDR2 FQGNSA were looked up in the germline V gene. The CDR3 measures 15 amino acids from cysteine to phenylalanine. The retained sequence is limited to the CDR3, 45 bases, with the frame set at the first base. Between the V and J ends, shortened by 2 bases and 9 bases respectively, the junction contains 19 bases. The chain joins TRBV7-2 to TRBJ2-5; the best D guess is TRBD2, with 6 bases matching. Sequenced material: naive CD4+ T cells sorted from blood. The cell subset or site label, as the study defines it: CD45RA+ positively selected. The source is a man between 18 and 29 years old in good health. The DNA sequence reads TGTGCCAGCAGCTTAATCGGCGGGGCCTTCGAGGCCCAGTACTTC. Its protein product is CASSLIGGAFEAQYF. Where the CDR3 stops, the reference TRBV7-2 and TRBJ2-5 genes take over; the full variable domain is GAGVSQSPSNKVTEKGKDVELRCDPISGHTALYWYRQSLGQGLEFLIYFQGNSAPDKSGLPSDRFSAERTGGSVSTLTIQRTQQEDSAVYLCASSLIGGAFEAQYFGPGTRLLVL.